This T cell receptor beta chain was identified in a study of tissue T cells after allogeneic stem cell transplantation. General study findings and limits: Alloreactivity or antigen specificity of tissue TCRs was not determined; some clones might be host cells. Blood and spleen captured only part of the tissue TCR repertoire. Anatomically similar tissues had similar TCR repertoires within each patient.

This table comes from immunoSEQ multiplex PCR, and its TCRdb copy is limited to in-frame clones, with some not included. This sample has 40,000 to 60,000 clones, with around 69% found just once. Turning to this clone: Antigen unknown. These gene names are mouse names. The CDR3 end lies 1 residue beyond the end of the read and is filled in from the germline J gene. Other DNA sequences from this sample encode an identical CDR3 as well.

Losses at the gene ends were 2 bases for V and 4 bases for J; bases not matched to a gene: 1. Germline V CDR1 and CDR2: MNHDT, YYDKIL. The CDR3 loop spans 14 amino acids. This sequence was found in a pool of C57BL/6 mice in good health. Sequenced sample: sorted cells pooled from one or two spleens. The chain is built from TRBV17 and TRBJ2-7; TRBD2 aligns across 11 bases. CDR3 bases read: TGTGCTAGCAGTAGACGGGACTGGGGGTATGAACAGTAC. Translation gives CASSRRDWGYEQY. The whole CDR3 sequence is CASSRRDWGYEQYF.